These 16 T cell receptor beta chains share one sample of origin, sequenced in a study of blood T cell repertoires in COVID-19 (dated by TCRdb to the early 2020s). Receptor libraries were prepared by the immunoSEQ multiplex PCR assay. Imported from immuneACCESS, the table was reduced by TCRdb to in-frame sequences with V and J called. These copies leave out some clones; in studies compared against another copy, an unresolved V gene accounts for under half, and the cause of the remainder is not known. This sample comprises about 260,000 clones, around 84% of them detected only once. The top ten clones comprise more than 1.5% of the sample. Sequenced sample: peripheral blood. The receptors stem from a woman aged 35 to 49 who had recovered from COVID-19.

The chain is built from TRBV7-3 and TRBJ1-1, with no clear D. Germline CDR1 and CDR2: SGHTA and FQGTGA. This CDR3 spans 13 amino acids. Trimming cost V 5 bases and J 5 bases, with 12 bases left between them. The CDR3 is CASSPSPGTEAFF. The CDR3, as DNA: TGTGCCAGCAGCCCCTCCCCGGGGACTGAAGCTTTCTTT.

V gene TRBV4-1 combines with J gene TRBJ2-5, with D tentatively TRBD2 (6 bases). The CDR3 length is 14 residues. Germline V gene data show CDR1 as MGHRA and CDR2 as YSYEKL. V was shortened by 1 base and J by 7 bases, with 13 bases between the two germline ends. CDR3 sequence reads: CASSQALTGVTQYF. The CDR3 DNA reads as TGCGCCAGCAGCCAAGCCCTGACGGGGGTGACCCAGTACTTC.

The V and J genes are TRBV6-6 and TRBJ1-1; 8 bases are a match to TRBD1. The CDR3 totals 15 residues. V was pared by 7 bases and J by 8 bases, with 15 bases of the junction left unmatched. CDR1 and CDR2 from the germline V gene are MNHNY and SVGAGI (reference sequence). CDR3 sequence (DNA): TGTGCCAGCATCAGACAGGGGCCGGTACAATCGGAAGCTTTCTTT. Its protein is CASIRQGPVQSEAFF.

V gene TRBV4-1 combines with J gene TRBJ2-1; tentative D call: TRBD1 (5 bases). The V and J ends lost 3 bases and 8 bases respectively, with 14 bases between them. The CDR3 contains 14 residues. In germline, CDR1 is MGHRA, CDR2 YSYEKL. The CDR3 sequence is CASSHASGFDEQFF. CDR3 DNA sequence: TGCGCCAGCAGCCATGCTTCAGGGTTTGATGAGCAGTTCTTC.

This rearrangement joins TRBV11-2 to TRBJ2-3, with TRBD2 as a possible D gene (5 bases). This CDR3 contains 12 residues. Germline lookup yields CDR1 SGHAT and CDR2 FQNNGV. Trimming took 5 bases from V and 6 from J, leaving 9 bases between them. In DNA form, the CDR3 reads TGTGCCAGCAGCCAGGAGGTGGATACGCAGTATTTT. It codes for CASSQEVDTQYF.

For this clone: This sample also contains other DNA sequences that code for the same CDR3. J is TRBJ2-1 and V is TRBV11-2; TRBD2 matches at 9 bases. V shed 1 base and J 2 bases; nucleotides not matched to a gene: 0. This CDR3 has 15 residues. The germline V gene has CDR1 SGHAT and CDR2 FQNNGV. CDR3 loop: CASSLGGGAYNEQFF. In DNA form, the CDR3 reads TGTGCCAGCAGCTTAGGCGGGGGGGCCTACAATGAGCAGTTCTTC.

The chain has TRBV6-5 and TRBJ2-7; TRBD2 agrees at 11 bases. Germline V gives CDR1 MNHEY, CDR2 SVGAGI. The CDR3 contains 15 residues. Unmatched junction bases numbered 6, after V lost 6 bases and J lost 2 bases. The CDR3 DNA sequence: TGTGCCAGCAGCCCGGGACTAGCGGTGACCTACGAGCAGTACTTC. This sequence encodes CASSPGLAVTYEQYF.

CDR3 sequence reads: CASSLRLDRVTNEQFF. The CDR3 coding sequence is TGTGCCAGCAGCTTAAGGTTGGACAGGGTGACCAATGAGCAGTTCTTC. The rearrangement joins TRBV7-8 to TRBJ2-1; 8 nucleotides agree with TRBD1. This CDR3 region has 16 residues. V shed 2 bases, J shed 6 bases, and the junction held 9 bases outside the gene matches. CDR1 is SGHVS, CDR2 FQNEAQ, per germline.

The chain carries TRBV5-1 and TRBJ2-2, with D possibly being TRBD1 (6 bases). There are 17 residues in the CDR3. CDR1 SGHRS and CDR2 YFSETQ come from the germline V gene. V was shortened by 2 bases and J by 1 base, with 15 bases between the two germline ends. This CDR3 is CASSFRPVTGNTGELFF. The CDR3 DNA reads as TGCGCCAGCAGCTTTCGGCCGGTGACAGGGAACACCGGGGAGCTGTTTTTT.

The rearrangement uses TRBV30 and TRBJ2-2, with 7 positions matching TRBD2. Germline loops: CDR1 GTSNPN, CDR2 SVGIG (reference sequence). The length of the CDR3 is 21 residues. Germline trimming cut 2 bases from V and 3 bases from J; bases unmatched to any gene: 24. The CDR3 reads CAWSPPSWGGFAGVDTGELFF. As DNA, the CDR3 is TGTGCCTGGAGTCCGCCCTCTTGGGGGGGGTTCGCGGGGGTGGACACCGGGGAGCTGTTTTTT.

This clone came up a few times. This chain uses TRBV5-1 with TRBJ1-1; 7 bases are shared with TRBD1. The CDR3 extends over 14 amino acids. Trimming cost V 3 bases and J 8 bases; bases outside gene matches: 10. CDR1 is SGHRS, CDR2 YFSETQ, per germline. The CDR3 loop is CASSSGQPKEEAFF. The DNA of the CDR3 is TGCGCCAGCAGCTCGGGACAGCCCAAGGAAGAAGCTTTCTTT.

The chain has TRBV10-2 and TRBJ1-5, with D tentatively TRBD1 (6 bases). Germline values: CDR1 WSHSY, CDR2 SAAADI. The CDR3 extends over 13 amino acids. V was clipped by 4 bases and J by 5 bases, with 9 bases between them. In DNA, the CDR3 is TGCGCCAGCAGTGGACAGGAAGATCAGCCCCAGCATTTT. Residues: CASSGQEDQPQHF.

This clone is a singleton in its sample. V and J are TRBV7-3 and TRBJ2-1; 8 bases map to TRBD2. CDR1 is SGHTA and CDR2 is FQGTGA in the germline V gene. This CDR3 region has 15 residues. V lost 1 base and J lost 8; bases outside the gene matches: 7. This CDR3 reads CASSLNSGEGYEQFF. In DNA, the CDR3 is TGTGCCAGCAGCTTAAATAGCGGGGAAGGATATGAGCAGTTCTTC.

The gene calls are TRBV6-5 and TRBJ1-2; 9 nucleotides align to TRBD1. The V gene end was trimmed by 6 bases and the J gene end by 8 bases; junction bases not matched to a gene: 7. CDR1 and CDR2 (germline): MNHEY, SVGAGI. The CDR3 covers 13 residues. In DNA form, the CDR3 reads TGTGCCAGCAGGGACCGGGACAGGGACGGCTACACCTTC. It translates to CASRDRDRDGYTF.

The chain is built from TRBV19 and TRBJ2-1, with D possibly matching TRBD2 (5 bases). The CDR3 is 15 amino acids. Between the trimmed V and J ends, which lost 4 bases and 4 bases, there was a span of 14 bases. From germline, CDR1 is LNHDA and CDR2 SQIVND (reference sequence). Here the CDR3 DNA reads TGTGCCAGTAGTAGAGAGGACTGGCTATACAATGAGCAGTTCTTC. This translates into CASSREDWLYNEQFF.

Here the CDR3 reads CASSQPLNRGGTQYF. The CDR3 coding sequence is TGTGCCAGCAGCCAGCCACTGAACCGGGGGGGGACCCAGTACTTC. J is TRBJ2-5 and V is TRBV3-1 (or the pseudogene TRBV3-2); 8 nucleotides agree with TRBD2. J gave up 7 bases and V 3 bases, and 10 bases lay outside the gene matches. The CDR3 is made up of 15 amino acids. The germline V gene has CDR1 LGHDT and CDR2 YNNKEL (reference sequence).